Here is one TCR beta chain with its context. This CDR3 spans 14 amino acids. Germline assignment: CDR1 MNHEY and CDR2 SVGAGI. Trimming left V 0 bases short and J 3 bases short, with 6 bases between. This specimen belongs to a study of technical replicates of blood from a few donors. Profiling relied on immunoSEQ multiplex PCR, and the TCRdb table lists in-frame clones only, not all of them. The sample consists of around 13,000 clones, approximately 95% of them appearing once. The receptor was isolated from a human donor in good health. The sample consisted of PBMCs. V gene TRBV6-5 combines with J gene TRBJ2-1; unclear D gene. The CDR3 sequence is CASSYSRSYNEQFF. The CDR3 DNA reads TGTGCCAGCAGTTACTCTCGGAGCTACAATGAGCAGTTCTTC.